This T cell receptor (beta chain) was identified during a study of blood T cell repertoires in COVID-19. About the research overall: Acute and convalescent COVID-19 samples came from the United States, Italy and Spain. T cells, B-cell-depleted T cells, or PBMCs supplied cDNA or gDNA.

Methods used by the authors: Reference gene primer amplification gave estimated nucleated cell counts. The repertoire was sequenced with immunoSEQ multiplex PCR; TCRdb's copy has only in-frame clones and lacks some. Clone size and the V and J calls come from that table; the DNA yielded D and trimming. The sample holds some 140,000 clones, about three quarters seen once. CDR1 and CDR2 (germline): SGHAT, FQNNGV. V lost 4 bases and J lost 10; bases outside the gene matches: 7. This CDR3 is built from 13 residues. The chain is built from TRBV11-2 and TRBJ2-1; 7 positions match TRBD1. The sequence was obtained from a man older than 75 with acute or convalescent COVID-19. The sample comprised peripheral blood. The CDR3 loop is CASSSTGFGEQFF. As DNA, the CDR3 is TGTGCCAGCAGCTCGACAGGGTTCGGGGAGCAGTTCTTC.